The clone carrying this T cell receptor beta chain was detected once. Antigen unknown. The PCR ran on 60 Vbeta and 13 Jbeta primers. Here immunoSEQ multiplex PCR was the method, and the copy in TCRdb shows in-frame clones only, minus some. The sample records about 240,000 clones, around 81% being singletons. V shed 4 bases and J shed 4 bases, with 10 bases lying between them. Per the germline V gene, CDR1 is MGHRA and CDR2 is YSYEKL. The CDR3 length is 13 residues. These data belong to a study of cytomegalovirus exposure and HLA in healthy donors. Study background: 81% of a few hundred genotyped donors fell in the Caucasian-associated ancestry cluster. Study results and limitations: Some V segments, including TRBV6-2 and TRBV6-3, were excluded as indistinguishable. In an earlier analysis, in roughly 580 donors, most V segments appeared productive either ~87% or ~30% of the time.

Healthy bone marrow donors made up the cohort. The material sequenced was PBMCs. V is TRBV4-1 and J is TRBJ1-1; a possible D gene is TRBD1 (5 bases). The TCR originated in a woman in her fifties or sixties in good health and CMV-seropositive. CDR3 DNA: TGCGCCAGCAGCCCTTATCAGGGCACTGAAGCTTTCTTT. It is translated as CASSPYQGTEAFF.